These T cell receptor beta chains were read from a single sample in a study of tumor-infiltrating lymphocytes in primary liver carcinoma. Each CDR3 protein is one row after TCRdb ran MiXCR on the multiplex PCR reads. The sample includes about 54,000 distinct CDR3 sequences, over 70% of them seen just once. Sequencing was carried out using liver tumor tissue from sampling region 2. The receptor source for this set is a man aged 35 to 55 with primary liver carcinoma and hepatitis B virus infection. Each CDR3 is given with its conserved first and last residue. D genes are given only for firm matches. Size is omitted from some rows. Given values are once, few, many or a class for expanded clones.

CDR3aa: CASSPRRGPVGNEQFF
CDR3nt: TGTGCCAGCAGCCCCCGCCGGGGCCCCGTTGGCAATGAGCAGTTCTTC
d_gene: .
j_gene: TRBJ2-1
abundance: many
v_gene: TRBV7-3

CDR3aa: CTGGAHNEQFF
CDR3nt: TGTACCGGGGGGGCGCACAATGAGCAATTCTTC
d_gene: TRBD2
j_gene: TRBJ2-1
abundance: once
v_gene: TRBV6-1

CDR3aa: CASSPSPALYNEQFF
CDR3nt: TGTGCCAGCAGCCCTTCTCCGGCCCTTTACAATGAGCAGTTCTTC
d_gene: .
j_gene: TRBJ2-1
abundance: few
v_gene: TRBV9

CDR3aa: CASSLQGHDTEAFF
CDR3nt: TGTGCCAGCAGTCTACAGGGTCACGACACTGAAGCTTTCTTT
d_gene: .
j_gene: TRBJ1-1
abundance: many
v_gene: TRBV12-3/TRBV12-4

CDR3aa: CASIPLDRGEGTQYF
CDR3nt: TGTGCCAGCATCCCCCTGGACAGGGGCGAAGGTACGCAGTATTTT
d_gene: TRBD1
j_gene: TRBJ2-3
abundance: many
v_gene: TRBV6-1

CDR3aa: CASSFDRERVGTGELWF
CDR3nt: TGTGCCAGCAGCTTTGATCGGGAGAGGGTCGGCACCGGGGAGCTGTGGTTT
d_gene: .
j_gene: TRBJ2-2
abundance: .
v_gene: TRBV11-2

CDR3aa: CASSLHMNTEAFF
CDR3nt: TGTGCCAGCAGCCTACACATGAACACTGAAGCTTTCTTT
d_gene: .
j_gene: TRBJ1-1
abundance: many
v_gene: TRBV7-9

CDR3aa: CASREGRRDDEQYF
CDR3nt: TGTGCCAGCAGGGAGGGGAGGAGAGATGACGAGCAGTACTTC
d_gene: .
j_gene: TRBJ2-7
abundance: many
v_gene: TRBV6-1

CDR3aa: CASSPRLADSNGQFF
CDR3nt: TGCGCCAGCAGCCCCCGACTAGCGGACTCTAATGGGCAGTTCTTC
d_gene: TRBD2
j_gene: TRBJ2-1
abundance: once
v_gene: TRBV5-1

CDR3aa: CASSISGPGDGNTIYF
CDR3nt: TGTGCCAGCAGTATATCAGGGCCTGGCGATGGAAACACCATATATTTT
d_gene: .
j_gene: TRBJ1-3
abundance: once
v_gene: TRBV6-5

CDR3aa: CTSSPGPTSGYEQYF
CDR3nt: TGTACCAGCAGCCCGGGGCCGACTAGCGGTTACGAGCAGTACTTC
d_gene: TRBD2
j_gene: TRBJ2-7
abundance: .
v_gene: TRBV7-8

CDR3aa: CASSQTGPSYNSPLHF
CDR3nt: TGCGCCAGCAGCCAGACCGGACCGTCCTATAATTCACCCCTCCACTTT
d_gene: .
j_gene: TRBJ1-6
abundance: many
v_gene: TRBV4-1

CDR3aa: CASSLTGTSGSTQCF
CDR3nt: TGCGCCAGCAGCCTCACCGGGACTAGTGGGAGCACGCAGTGTTTT
d_gene: TRBD2
j_gene: TRBJ2-3
abundance: .
v_gene: TRBV4-1

CDR3aa: CASSKDLAGMDTEAFF
CDR3nt: TGCGCCAGCAGCAAAGATCTGGCCGGGATGGACACTGAAGCTTTCTTT
d_gene: .
j_gene: TRBJ1-1
abundance: .
v_gene: TRBV4-1

CDR3aa: CVSSMSWRDNEQYF
CDR3nt: TGTGTCAGTAGTATGTCTTGGAGGGACAACGAGCAGTACTTC
d_gene: .
j_gene: TRBJ2-7
abundance: .
v_gene: TRBV19

CDR3aa: CANSLLAGGPPYEQYF
CDR3nt: TGTGCCAACAGTTTATTAGCGGGAGGACCTCCCTACGAGCAGTACTTT
d_gene: TRBD2
j_gene: TRBJ2-7
abundance: .
v_gene: TRBV12-3/TRBV12-4

CDR3aa: CASSIKRQGSFEQFF
CDR3nt: TGTGCCAGTAGTATTAAGAGACAGGGATCTTTCGAGCAGTTCTTC
d_gene: TRBD1
j_gene: TRBJ2-1
abundance: few
v_gene: TRBV19

CDR3aa: CSVAPRGNTGKLFF
CDR3nt: TGCAGCGTAGCGCCCAGGGGGAACACCGGGAAACTCTTTTTT
d_gene: TRBD1
j_gene: TRBJ2-2
abundance: .
v_gene: TRBV29-1

CDR3aa: CASSQALKTRELLF
CDR3nt: TGCGCCAGCAGCCAAGCTCTGAAGACCCGGGAGCTGCTTTTT
d_gene: .
j_gene: TRBJ2-2
abundance: .
v_gene: TRBV4-1

CDR3aa: CASSVQVNYDYTF
CDR3nt: TGTGCTAGCAGCGTACAGGTTAACTATGACTACACCTTC
d_gene: .
j_gene: TRBJ1-2
abundance: .
v_gene: TRBV7-8

CDR3aa: CASSVAPRQPGELFF
CDR3nt: TGTGCCAGCAGCGTAGCTCCGCGTCAACCCGGGGAGCTGTTTTTT
d_gene: .
j_gene: TRBJ2-2
abundance: .
v_gene: TRBV9

CDR3aa: CAGSWGQVATREQYF
CDR3nt: TGTGCCGGCAGTTGGGGACAGGTCGCTACGAGAGAGCAATATTTC
d_gene: TRBD1
j_gene: TRBJ2-7
abundance: .
v_gene: TRBV6-8

CDR3aa: CASSLDFGLAMGDQFF
CDR3nt: TGTGCCAGCAGCTTGGATTTCGGACTAGCCATGGGTGATCAATTCTTC
d_gene: TRBD2
j_gene: TRBJ2-1
abundance: .
v_gene: TRBV11-2

CDR3aa: CASSSCSSGRIYEQFF
CDR3nt: TGTGCCAGCAGCTCGTGCTCCAGCGGGAGGATCTATGAGCAGTTCTTT
d_gene: TRBD2
j_gene: TRBJ2-1
abundance: .
v_gene: TRBV11-2

CDR3aa: CASSLKQGNTGEMFF
CDR3nt: TGTGCCAGCAGTTTAAAGCAGGGGAACACCGGGGAGATGTTTTTT
d_gene: .
j_gene: TRBJ2-2
abundance: .
v_gene: TRBV5-4

CDR3aa: CASSLGGFEVGEQYF
CDR3nt: TGTGCCAGCAGCTTGGGCGGGTTTGAGGTTGGCGAGCAGTACTTC
d_gene: .
j_gene: TRBJ2-7
abundance: .
v_gene: TRBV5-4

CDR3aa: CASSSVLANTQYF
CDR3nt: TGTGCCAGCAGTTCGGTACTAGCGAATACGCAGTATTTT
d_gene: TRBD2
j_gene: TRBJ2-3
abundance: .
v_gene: TRBV6-2/TRBV6-3

CDR3aa: CASLTQYF
CDR3nt: TGTGCCAGCCTCACGCAGTACTTT
d_gene: .
j_gene: TRBJ2-3
abundance: .
v_gene: TRBV6-5

CDR3aa: CASSLVHSDYEQYF
CDR3nt: TGTGCCAGCAGCCTTGTACATAGCGACTACGAGCAGTACTTC
d_gene: .
j_gene: TRBJ2-7
abundance: many
v_gene: TRBV12-3/TRBV12-4

CDR3aa: CASSLEESQYF
CDR3nt: TGCGCCAGCAGCTTGGAAGAGTCCCAGTACTTC
d_gene: .
j_gene: TRBJ2-5
abundance: .
v_gene: TRBV5-1

CDR3aa: CASSEDIYNEQFF
CDR3nt: TGTGCCAGCAGTGAGGACATCTACAATGAGCAGTTCTTC
d_gene: .
j_gene: TRBJ2-1
abundance: many
v_gene: TRBV6-1

CDR3aa: CAWKGKSTKGGTEAFF
CDR3nt: TGTGCCTGGAAAGGGAAGTCGACGAAGGGGGGAACTGAAGCTTTCTTT
d_gene: .
j_gene: TRBJ1-1
abundance: many
v_gene: TRBV30

CDR3aa: CANSDRLAWNNEQFF
CDR3nt: TGTGCCAACAGCGATCGACTAGCGTGGAACAATGAGCAGTTCTTC
d_gene: TRBD2
j_gene: TRBJ2-1
abundance: .
v_gene: TRBV5-4

CDR3aa: CASSPTGAFGNTIYF
CDR3nt: TGTGCCAGCAGCCCGACAGGGGCGTTTGGAAACACCATATATTTT
d_gene: TRBD1
j_gene: TRBJ1-3
abundance: many
v_gene: TRBV7-9

CDR3aa: CASNQTGPSYNSPLHF
CDR3nt: TGCGCCAGCAACCAGACCGGACCGTCCTATAACTCACCCCTCCACTTT
d_gene: .
j_gene: TRBJ1-6
abundance: .
v_gene: TRBV4-1

CDR3aa: CASRLDRAYNSPSHF
CDR3nt: TGTGCCAGCAGACTCGATAGGGCCTATAATTCACCCTCCCACTTT
d_gene: .
j_gene: TRBJ1-6
abundance: .
v_gene: TRBV12-3/TRBV12-4

CDR3aa: CARSSPGGGGMDTQYF
CDR3nt: TGTGCCAGGAGTTCGCCAGGGGGAGGGGGTATGGATACGCAGTACTTT
d_gene: .
j_gene: TRBJ2-3
abundance: .
v_gene: TRBV6-5

CDR3aa: CASSPPASDSTDTQYF
CDR3nt: TGTGCCAGCAGCCCTCCGGCTAGCGACAGCACAGATACGCAGTATTTT
d_gene: .
j_gene: TRBJ2-3
abundance: .
v_gene: TRBV11-2

CDR3aa: CTSSEAGVRSGTGELFF
CDR3nt: TGTACCAGCAGTGAAGCAGGGGTCCGATCTGGCACCGGGGAGTTGTTTTTT
d_gene: .
j_gene: TRBJ2-2
abundance: .
v_gene: TRBV2

CDR3aa: CNVSGGTDTQYF
CDR3nt: TGCAACGTTTCCGGGGGAACAGATACGCAGTATTTT
d_gene: .
j_gene: TRBJ2-3
abundance: .
v_gene: TRBV29-1

CDR3aa: CASSSPGLAGGDTQYF
CDR3nt: TGTGCCAGCAGCTCCCCGGGACTAGCGGGAGGAGATACGCAGTATTTT
d_gene: TRBD2
j_gene: TRBJ2-3
abundance: many
v_gene: TRBV5-4

CDR3aa: CAISLHYGLARVDEQFF
CDR3nt: TGTGCCATCAGTCTGCATTATGGACTAGCGAGGGTAGATGAGCAGTTCTTC
d_gene: TRBD2
j_gene: TRBJ2-1
abundance: .
v_gene: TRBV28

CDR3aa: CASRRDYNYEQYF
CDR3nt: TGCGCCAGCAGACGGGACTATAACTACGAGCAGTACTTC
d_gene: TRBD2
j_gene: TRBJ2-7
abundance: .
v_gene: TRBV4-1